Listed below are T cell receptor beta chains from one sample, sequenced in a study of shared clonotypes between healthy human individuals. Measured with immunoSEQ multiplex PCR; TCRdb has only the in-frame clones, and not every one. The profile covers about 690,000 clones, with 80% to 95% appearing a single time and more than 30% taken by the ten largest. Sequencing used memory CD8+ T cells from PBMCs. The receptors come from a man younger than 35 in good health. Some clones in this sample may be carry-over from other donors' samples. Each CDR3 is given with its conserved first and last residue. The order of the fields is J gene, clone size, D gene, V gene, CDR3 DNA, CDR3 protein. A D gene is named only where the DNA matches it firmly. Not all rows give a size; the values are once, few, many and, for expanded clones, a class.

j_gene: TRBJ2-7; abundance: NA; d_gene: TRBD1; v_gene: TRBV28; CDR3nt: TGTGCCAGCAGTTGGGCTCCCCCGGGACAGAGCTCCTACGAGCAGTACTTC; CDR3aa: CASSWAPPGQSSYEQYF
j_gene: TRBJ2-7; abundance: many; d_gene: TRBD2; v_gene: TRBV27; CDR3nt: TGTGCCAGCAGTGTCGACGGGAGGTCCTACGAGCAGTACTTC; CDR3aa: CASSVDGRSYEQYF
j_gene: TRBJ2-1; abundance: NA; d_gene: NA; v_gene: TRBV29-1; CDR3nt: TGCAGCGTAGTCGAAGGTGCGGCCGGGAATGAGCAGTTCTTC; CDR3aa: CSVVEGAAGNEQFF
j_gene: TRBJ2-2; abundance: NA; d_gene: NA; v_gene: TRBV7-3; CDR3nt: TGTGCCAGCGGGGACACCGGGGAGCTGTTTTTT; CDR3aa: CASGDTGELFF
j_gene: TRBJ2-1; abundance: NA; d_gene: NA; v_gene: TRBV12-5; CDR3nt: TGTGCTAGTGGTTTCATAAATGAGCAGTTCTTC; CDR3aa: CASGFINEQFF
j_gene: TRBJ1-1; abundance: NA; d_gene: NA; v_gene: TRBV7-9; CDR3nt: TGTGCCAGCAGCTTAGAATTAGGGGGTGCACCGAACACTGAAGCTTTCTTT; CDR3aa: CASSLELGGAPNTEAFF
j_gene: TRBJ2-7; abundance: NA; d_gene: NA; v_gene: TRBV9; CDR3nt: TGTGCCAGCAGCGTAGAGGGCAGCTTCATTCCCTACGAGCAGTACTTC; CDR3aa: CASSVEGSFIPYEQYF
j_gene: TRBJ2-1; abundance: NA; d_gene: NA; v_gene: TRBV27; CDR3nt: TGTGCCAGCAGTTTTTCACCCTGGAATGAGCAGTTCTTC; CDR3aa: CASSFSPWNEQFF
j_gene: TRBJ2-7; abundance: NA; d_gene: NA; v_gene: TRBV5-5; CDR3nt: TGTGCCAGCAGCTTTAAAGGGAGCCTCACTTCCTACGAGCAGTACTTC; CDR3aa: CASSFKGSLTSYEQYF
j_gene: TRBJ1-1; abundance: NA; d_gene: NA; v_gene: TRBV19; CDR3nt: TGTGCCAGTAGTTATGCGGCGAACACTGAAGCTTTCTTT; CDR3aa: CASSYAANTEAFF
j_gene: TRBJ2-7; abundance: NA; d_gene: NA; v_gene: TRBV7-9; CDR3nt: TGTGCCAGCAGCTCCCTAAGCGCAGGGACGACATACGAGCAGTACTTC; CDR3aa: CASSSLSAGTTYEQYF
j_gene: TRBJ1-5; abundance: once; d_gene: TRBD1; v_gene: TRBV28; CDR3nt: TGTGCCAGCAGTTCGACAGGGTATAGCAATCAGCCCCAGCATTTT; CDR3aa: CASSSTGYSNQPQHF
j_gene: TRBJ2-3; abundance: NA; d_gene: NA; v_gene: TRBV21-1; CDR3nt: TGTGCCAGCAGCAGGCACTCCCCACAGGGATTTAGCACAGATACGCAGTATTTT; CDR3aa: CASSRHSPQGFSTDTQYF
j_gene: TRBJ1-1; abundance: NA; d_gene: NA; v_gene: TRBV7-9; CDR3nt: TGTGCCAGCAGGGCCACTCTGGGGAACACTGAAGCTTTCTTT; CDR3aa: CASRATLGNTEAFF
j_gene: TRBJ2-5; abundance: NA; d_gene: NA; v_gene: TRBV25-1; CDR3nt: TGTGCCAGCACCGGTGACACAGGGGAGACCCAGTACTTC; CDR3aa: CASTGDTGETQYF
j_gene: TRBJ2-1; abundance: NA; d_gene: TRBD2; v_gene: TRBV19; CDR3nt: TGTGCCAGTAGTTCGCCTACTAGCGGGACATACTACAATGAGCAGTTCTTC; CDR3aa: CASSSPTSGTYYNEQFF
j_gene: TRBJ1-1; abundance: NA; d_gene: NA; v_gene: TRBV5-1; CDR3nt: TGCGCCAGCAGCTTGCGGGGGGACACTGAAGCTTTCTTT; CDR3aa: CASSLRGDTEAFF
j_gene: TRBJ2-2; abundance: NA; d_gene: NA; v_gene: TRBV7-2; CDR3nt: TGTGCCAGCAGCCCTAAAAGAAGTCCTGCCACCGGGGAGCTGTTTTTT; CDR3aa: CASSPKRSPATGELFF
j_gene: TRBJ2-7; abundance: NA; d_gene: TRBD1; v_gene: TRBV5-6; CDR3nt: TGTGCCAGCAGCTTGGCCGGGACAGGGCCTCGTCAGTACTTC; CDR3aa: CASSLAGTGPRQYF
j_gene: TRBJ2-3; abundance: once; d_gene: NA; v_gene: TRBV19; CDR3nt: TGTGCCAGTAGTGTAACCGGGACTCTCACAGATACGCAGTATTTT; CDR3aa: CASSVTGTLTDTQYF
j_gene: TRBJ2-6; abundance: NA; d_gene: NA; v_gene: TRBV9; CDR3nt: TGTGCCAGCAGCGTAGTTGGGACCCCTGGGGCCAACGTCCTGACTTTC; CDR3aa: CASSVVGTPGANVLTF
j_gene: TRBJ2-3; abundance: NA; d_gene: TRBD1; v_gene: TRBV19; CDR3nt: TGTGCCAGTAGTATCATAATGGGGACAGGGAGCGCAGATACGCAGTATTTT; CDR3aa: CASSIIMGTGSADTQYF
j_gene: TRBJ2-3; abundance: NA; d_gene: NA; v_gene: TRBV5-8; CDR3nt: TGTGCCAGCAGCTTGGATCTAGAGGATACGCAGTATTTT; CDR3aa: CASSLDLEDTQYF
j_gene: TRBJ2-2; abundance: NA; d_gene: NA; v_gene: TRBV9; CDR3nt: TGTGCCAGCAGCGTAGGGCACGGGGAGCTGTTTTTT; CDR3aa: CASSVGHGELFF
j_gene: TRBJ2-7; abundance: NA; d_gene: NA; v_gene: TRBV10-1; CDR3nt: TGCGCCAGCAGTGACCGCACCGGGAAAACCTACGAGCAGTACTTC; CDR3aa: CASSDRTGKTYEQYF
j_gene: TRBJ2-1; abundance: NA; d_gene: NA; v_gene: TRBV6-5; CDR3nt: TGTGCCAGCAGTTACTATCAGGAGTATGAGCAGTTCTTC; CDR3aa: CASSYYQEYEQFF
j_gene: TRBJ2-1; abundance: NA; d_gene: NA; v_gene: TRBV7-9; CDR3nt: TGTGCCAGCAGCCCTAAACCCGGGACCCCTGTGGATGAGCAGTTCTTC; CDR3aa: CASSPKPGTPVDEQFF
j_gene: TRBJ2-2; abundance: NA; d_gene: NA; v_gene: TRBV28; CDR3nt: TGTGCCAGCAGTTTATTAGGCGGGACAGTGAACACCGGGGAGCTGTTTTTT; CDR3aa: CASSLLGGTVNTGELFF
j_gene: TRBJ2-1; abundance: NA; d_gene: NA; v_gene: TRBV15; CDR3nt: TGTGCCACCAGCAGGGATACCGATCTATACAATGAGCAGTTCTTC; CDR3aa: CATSRDTDLYNEQFF
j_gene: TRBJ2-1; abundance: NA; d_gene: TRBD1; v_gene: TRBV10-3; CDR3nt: TGTGCCATCAGTGAGACCCGGGACAGGGATGTAGATGAGCAGTTCTTC; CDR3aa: CAISETRDRDVDEQFF
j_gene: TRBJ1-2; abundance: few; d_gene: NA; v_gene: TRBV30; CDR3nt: TGTGCCTCCCGTAGGGAGGTTGGCTATGGCTACACCTTC; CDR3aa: CASRREVGYGYTF
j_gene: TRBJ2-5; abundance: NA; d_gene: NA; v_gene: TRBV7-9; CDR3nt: TGTGCCAGCAGCTCGTCGTCAGGGCCCGGAGAGACCCAGTACTTC; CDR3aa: CASSSSSGPGETQYF
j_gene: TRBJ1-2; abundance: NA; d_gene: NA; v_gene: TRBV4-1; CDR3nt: TGCGCCAGCAGCCAAGAGCCGATTACTAACTATGGCTACACCTTC; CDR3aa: CASSQEPITNYGYTF
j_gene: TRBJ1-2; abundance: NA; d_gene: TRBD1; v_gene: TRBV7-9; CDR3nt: TGTGCCAGCAGCTTCGGGCAGGGGGAAGTGAAAGGCTACACCTTC; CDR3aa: CASSFGQGEVKGYTF
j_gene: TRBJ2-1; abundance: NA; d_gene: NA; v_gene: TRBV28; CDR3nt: TGTGCCAGCAGTTTCTGGCAGGGCTCCTACAATGAGCAGTTCTTC; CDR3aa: CASSFWQGSYNEQFF
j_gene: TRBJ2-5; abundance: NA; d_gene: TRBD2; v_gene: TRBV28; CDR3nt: TGTGCCAGCAGTGACGGACTAGCGGGAGTCGGGGAGACCCAGTACTTC; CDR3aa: CASSDGLAGVGETQYF
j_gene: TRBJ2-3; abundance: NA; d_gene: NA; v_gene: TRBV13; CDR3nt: TGTGCCAGCAGCGTAGGCTCCCGGGACCCCATGGATACGCAGTATTTT; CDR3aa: CASSVGSRDPMDTQYF
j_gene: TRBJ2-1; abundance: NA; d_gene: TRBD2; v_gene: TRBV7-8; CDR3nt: TGTGCCAGCAGCTTAGGGGTACTAGCGGGAGCTGAGAATGAGCAGTTCTTC; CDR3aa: CASSLGVLAGAENEQFF
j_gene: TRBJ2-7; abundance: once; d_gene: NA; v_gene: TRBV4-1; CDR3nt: TGCGCCAGCAGCCAAGGGCCGTCGGCCTTCTACGAGCAGTACTTC; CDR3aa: CASSQGPSAFYEQYF
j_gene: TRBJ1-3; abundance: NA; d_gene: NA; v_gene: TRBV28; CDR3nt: TGTGCCAGCAGGGAGGCATCCTCTGGAAACACCATATATTTT; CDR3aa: CASREASSGNTIYF
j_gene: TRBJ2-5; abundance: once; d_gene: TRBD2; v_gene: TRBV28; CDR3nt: TGTGCCAGCAGTTTCGCGGGAGGTGAGACCCAGTACTTC; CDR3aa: CASSFAGGETQYF
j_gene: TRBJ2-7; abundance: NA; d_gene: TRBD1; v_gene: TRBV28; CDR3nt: TGTGCCAGCAGTCCGGGACAGGGGGCCTACGAGCAGTACTTC; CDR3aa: CASSPGQGAYEQYF
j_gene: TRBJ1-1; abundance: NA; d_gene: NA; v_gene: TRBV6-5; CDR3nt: TGTGCCAGCAGTTACGGAAGCACTGAAGCTTTCTTT; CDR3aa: CASSYGSTEAFF
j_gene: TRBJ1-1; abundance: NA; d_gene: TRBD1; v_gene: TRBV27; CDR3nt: TGTGCCAGCAGTCCCAGGACAGGGATGATCGGCAACACTGAAGCTTTCTTT; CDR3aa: CASSPRTGMIGNTEAFF
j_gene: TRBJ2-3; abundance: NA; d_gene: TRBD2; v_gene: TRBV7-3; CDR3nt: TGTGCCAGCAGCGCAACCGGGACTAGCGGGAGAGGGGATACGCAGTATTTT; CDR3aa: CASSATGTSGRGDTQYF
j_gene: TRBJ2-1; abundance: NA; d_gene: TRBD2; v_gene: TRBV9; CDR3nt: TGTGCCAGCAGCGCGAGACTAGCGGGAGGGCCCAATGAGCAGTTCTTC; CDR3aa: CASSARLAGGPNEQFF
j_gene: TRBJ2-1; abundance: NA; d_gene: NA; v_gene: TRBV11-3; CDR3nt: TGTGCCAGCTCCTTTAGTTCGGGGCGGAATGAGCAGTTCTTC; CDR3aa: CASSFSSGRNEQFF
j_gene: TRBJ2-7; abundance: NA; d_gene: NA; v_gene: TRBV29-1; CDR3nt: TGCAGCGTTGAAGATCGAGACGACGGCTACGAGCAGTACTTC; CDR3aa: CSVEDRDDGYEQYF
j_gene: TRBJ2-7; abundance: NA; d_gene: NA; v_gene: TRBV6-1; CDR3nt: TGTGCCAGCAGTGAAGTCCAAGCCTACGAGCAGTACTTC; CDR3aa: CASSEVQAYEQYF
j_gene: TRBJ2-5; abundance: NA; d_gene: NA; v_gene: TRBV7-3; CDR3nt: TGTGCCAGCAGTCCTAATCACCGGAACCAAGAGACCCAGTACTTC; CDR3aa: CASSPNHRNQETQYF
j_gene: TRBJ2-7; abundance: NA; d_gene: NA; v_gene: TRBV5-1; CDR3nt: TGCGCCAGCAGCTTGGGTGGGGAGCAGTACTTC; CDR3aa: CASSLGGEQYF
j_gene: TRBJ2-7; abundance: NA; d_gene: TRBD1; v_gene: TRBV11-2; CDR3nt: TGTGCCAGCAGCTTAATTCCCGCAGGGGGCCCATACGAGCAGTACTTC; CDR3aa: CASSLIPAGGPYEQYF
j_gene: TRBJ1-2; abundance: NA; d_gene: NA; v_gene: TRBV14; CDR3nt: TGTGCCAGCAGCCCCCGCGGCGGAGGGTTCTATGGCTACACCTTC; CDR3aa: CASSPRGGGFYGYTF
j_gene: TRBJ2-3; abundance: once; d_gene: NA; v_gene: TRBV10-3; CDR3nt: TGTGCCATCGGCTCGGTGGATAGCACAGATACGCAGTATTTT; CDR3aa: CAIGSVDSTDTQYF
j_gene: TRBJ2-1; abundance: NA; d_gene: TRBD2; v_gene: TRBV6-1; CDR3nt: TGTGCCAGCAGTGAAGGGGCGGGAGGGTACAATGAGCAGTTCTTC; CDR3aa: CASSEGAGGYNEQFF
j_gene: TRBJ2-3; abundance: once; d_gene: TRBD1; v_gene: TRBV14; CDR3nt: TGTGCCAGCAGCCTACTAAGGGGGCAGGGGGCCCGCACAGATACGCAGTATTTT; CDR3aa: CASSLLRGQGARTDTQYF
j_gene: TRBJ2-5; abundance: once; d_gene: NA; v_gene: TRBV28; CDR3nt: TGTGCCAGCAGCAGTTGGGGCAAGACCCAGTACTTC; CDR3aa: CASSSWGKTQYF
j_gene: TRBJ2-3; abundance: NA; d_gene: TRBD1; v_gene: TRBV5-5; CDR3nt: TGTGCCAGCAGCACCGGGATCCGGACAGGGGATACGCAGTATTTT; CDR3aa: CASSTGIRTGDTQYF
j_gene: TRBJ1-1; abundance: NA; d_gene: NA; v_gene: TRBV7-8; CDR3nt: TGTGCCAGCAGCGTCGGGGGGGAGAACACTGAAGCTTTCTTT; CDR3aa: CASSVGGENTEAFF
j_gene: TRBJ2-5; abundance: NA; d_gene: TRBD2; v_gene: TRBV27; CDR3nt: TGTGCCAGCAGTACGGCTAATAGCGGGAGGGTTCTAATGGAAGAGACCCAGTACTTC; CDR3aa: CASSTANSGRVLMEETQYF